Below, 14 T cell receptor beta chains from the same sample are listed, as sequenced in a study of cytomegalovirus exposure and HLA in healthy donors. Produced via immunoSEQ multiplex PCR; TCRdb's table is partial and in-frame only. The sample has approximately 160,000 clones; less than 95% are singletons. Sequencing was performed on PBMCs. The receptors originated from a woman aged 18-35 years in good health and CMV-seropositive.

The chain uses TRBV5-1 and TRBJ1-1, with D perhaps matching TRBD1 (5 bases). Per germline, CDR1 SGHRS and CDR2 YFSETQ. This CDR3 has 14 residues. Trimming cost V 0 bases and J 6 bases, with 12 bases left between them. CDR3 sequence reads: CASSLVGGLPEAFF. Written as DNA, the CDR3 is TGCGCCAGCAGCTTGGTGGGGGGGTTGCCTGAAGCTTTCTTT.

V gene TRBV4-1 combines with J gene TRBJ2-3; TRBD2 aligns across 11 bases. The germline V gene encodes CDR1 MGHRA and CDR2 YSYEKL. This CDR3 is built from 17 residues. V was pared by 4 bases and J by 0 bases, with 6 bases of the junction left unmatched. CDR3 sequence reads: CASSLAGGGFSTDTQYF. The CDR3, as DNA: TGCGCCAGCAGCCTAGCGGGGGGGGGATTTAGCACAGATACGCAGTATTTT.

CDR3 DNA: TGTGCCACCAGCGCAAGACTAGGTCGCGAGCAGTACTTC. It yields the protein CATSARLGREQYF. The genes are TRBV15 and TRBJ2-7; possibly TRBD2 for D (6 bases). Per germline, CDR1 LNHNV and CDR2 YYDKDF (reference sequence). CDR3 size: 13 residues. V was shortened by 5 bases and J by 6 bases, with 14 bases between the two germline ends. Full variable domain (outside the CDR3, taken from reference TRBV15 and TRBJ2-7): DAMVIQNPRYQVTQFGKPVTLSCSQTLNHNVMYWYQQKSSQAPKLLFHYYDKDFNNEADTPDNFQSRRPNTSFCFLDIRSPGLGDTAMYLCATSARLGREQYFGPGTRLTVT.

The chain recombines TRBV10-2 with TRBJ1-1, with D maybe TRBD1 (5 bases). The V end was cut by 5 bases, the J end by 1 base, with 8 bases between. This CDR3 region has 13 residues. Germline CDR1 reads WSHSY; CDR2 reads SAAADI. The CDR3 loop reads CASSLGGNTEAFF. As DNA, the CDR3 is TGCGCCAGCAGTCTGGGGGGGAACACTGAAGCTTTCTTT.

The chain combines TRBV21-1 with TRBJ2-1; the table gives TRBD2 as D, unverified against the DNA. TRBV21-1 is a recognized pseudogene. This CDR3 has 17 residues. CDR3 DNA: TGTGCCAGCAGCGTTCCTCAACGGGGGTTACCTTACAATGAGCAGTTCTTC. It is translated as CASSVPQRGLPYNEQFF.

The V call is TRBV4-1, the J call TRBJ1-1; TRBD1 matches 7 bases. The CDR3 sequence is 15 residues long. V trimming: 2 bases; J trimming: 4 bases; junction bases outside the gene matches: 7. CDR1 is MGHRA and CDR2 is YSYEKL in the germline V gene. The CDR3 protein is CASSQPTGYGTEAFF. The CDR3 DNA reads TGCGCCAGCAGCCAACCGACAGGGTACGGCACTGAAGCTTTCTTT.

The chain uses TRBV7-2 and TRBJ1-2; TRBD1 matches at 10 bases. The J segment lost 2 bases and the V segment lost 5 bases, leaving 8 bases of the junction unmatched. CDR3 size: 16 residues. Germline CDR1 reads SGHTA; CDR2 reads FQGNSA. The CDR3 DNA is TGTGCCAGCAGCCCCGGGGACAGGGGTAGGAACTATGGCTACACCTTC. Encoded protein: CASSPGDRGRNYGYTF. Full variable domain (missing parts from reference TRBV7-2 and TRBJ1-2): GAGVSQSPSNKVTEKGKDVELRCDPISGHTALYWYRQSLGQGLEFLIYFQGNSAPDKSGLPSDRFSAERTGGSVSTLTIQRTQQEDSAVYLCASSPGDRGRNYGYTFGSGTRLTVV.

The V gene is TRBV28, the J gene TRBJ1-2; no definite D call. Germline V gene lookup returns CDR1 MDHEN and CDR2 SYDVKM. The CDR3 has 12 amino acids. The V end lost 8 bases, the J end lost 8 bases, and 15 bases lay between the germline ends. CDR3 sequence (DNA): TGTGCCAGCGCGACGGGGTTTGAGGGCTACACCTTC. This sequence encodes CASATGFEGYTF.

The chain links TRBV5-1 to TRBJ2-5, with a weak D call TRBD2 (6 bases). Trimming removed 0 bases at V and 2 bases at J, with 11 bases between. Germline CDR1 is SGHRS and CDR2 is YFSETQ. This CDR3 is built from 15 residues. CDR3 residues: CASSLEGLGQETQYF. CDR3 bases: TGCGCCAGCAGCTTGGAGGGACTGGGACAAGAGACCCAGTACTTC. Using reference TRBV5-1 and TRBJ2-5 for the parts outside the CDR3, the full variable domain is KAGVTQTPRYLIKTRGQQVTLSCSPISGHRSVSWYQQTPGQGLQFLFEYFSETQRNKGNFPGRFSGRQFSNSRSEMNVSTLELGDSALYLCASSLEGLGQETQYFGPGTRLLVL.

The chain joins TRBV2 to TRBJ1-3, with TRBD1 as a possible D gene (6 bases). The CDR3 covers 13 residues. V gave up 6 bases and J gave up 9 bases, with 15 bases separating them. The germline gives CDR1 SNHLY, CDR2 FYNNEI. In DNA form, the CDR3 reads TGTGCCAGCAGCGAGGGCCGGACAGCCACCATATATTTT. This encodes CASSEGRTATIYF.

The J gene is TRBJ2-5, the V gene TRBV7-6; D might be TRBD2 (6 bases). This CDR3 is 13 amino acids long. Germline lookup yields CDR1 SGHVS and CDR2 FNYEAQ. With 3 bases removed from V and 4 bases from J, the gap between germline ends came to 9 bases. CDR3 loop: CASSFGGLETQYF. CDR3 sequence (DNA): TGTGCCAGCAGCTTCGGAGGGCTAGAGACCCAGTACTTC.

The chain uses TRBV15 and TRBJ2-5, with D maybe TRBD2 (6 bases). This CDR3 has 15 residues. Germline values: CDR1 LNHNV, CDR2 YYDKDF (reference sequence). The ends were cut back, 0 bases at V and 5 bases at J, with 13 bases in the middle. CDR3 in DNA: TGTGCCACCAGCAGAGAGGCTTCGGGGGATGAGACCCAGTACTTC. Its translation: CATSREASGDETQYF. The full variable domain, with the rest looked up from reference TRBV15 and TRBJ2-5, is DAMVIQNPRYQVTQFGKPVTLSCSQTLNHNVMYWYQQKSSQAPKLLFHYYDKDFNNEADTPDNFQSRRPNTSFCFLDIRSPGLGDTAMYLCATSREASGDETQYFGPGTRLLVL.

The chain has TRBV5-1 and TRBJ2-2, with D uncertain. In germline, CDR1 is SGHRS, CDR2 YFSETQ. This CDR3 has 15 residues. Trimming left V 3 bases short and J 0 bases short, with 9 bases between. The CDR3 nucleotides are TGCGCCAGCAGCTCCGGGTCACCGAACACCGGGGAGCTGTTTTTT. Translated, it gives CASSSGSPNTGELFF.

The CDR3 coding sequence is TGTGCCCGGAATGCCCCTGGGCTGAACACTGAAGCTTTCTTT. This encodes CARNAPGLNTEAFF. V usage is TRBV30 and J usage is TRBJ1-1; D gene unclear. The CDR3 runs 14 residues. Germline CDR1 GTSNPN, CDR2 SVGIG (reference sequence). The V and J ends lost 8 bases and 0 bases respectively, with 16 bases between them.